Following are 24 T cell receptor beta chains from one sample sequenced in a study of cytomegalovirus exposure and HLA in healthy donors. The PCR was carried out with 60 Vbeta primers and 13 Jbeta primers. Measured with immunoSEQ multiplex PCR; TCRdb has only the in-frame clones, and not every one. In the table there are around 150,000 clones, more than 70% of which are singletons. Sequenced material: PBMCs. The receptors originated from a man between 18 and 29 years old in good health and CMV-seropositive.

The genes are TRBV5-4 and TRBJ2-1; 12 bases are shared with TRBD2. This CDR3 has 17 residues. The ends lost 3 bases at V and 9 bases at J; junction bases unmatched: 13. CDR1 is SGHNT, CDR2 YYREEE, per germline (reference sequence). This CDR3 reads CASSSILTSGRKSEQFF. In DNA, the CDR3 is TGTGCCAGCAGCTCTATATTAACTAGCGGGAGGAAGAGTGAGCAGTTCTTC.

This clone was counted once. This sequence joins TRBV23-1 and TRBJ2-5; D gene unclear. TRBV23-1 is treated as an ORF (open reading frame) with a function not yet certain. This CDR3 contains 12 residues. V shed 4 bases and J shed 5 bases, with 8 bases lying between them. The CDR3 sequence is CASSLAAETQYF. DNA for the CDR3: TGCGCCAGCAGTCTGGCGGCCGAGACCCAGTACTTC.

This chain joins TRBV29-1 and TRBJ2-4; weak D call: TRBD1 (6 bases). The germline gives CDR1 SQVTM, CDR2 ANQGSEA. The CDR3 runs 12 residues. Trimming pared 6 bases from V and 7 bases from J, leaving 13 bases between. The CDR3, as DNA: TGCAGCGTCCGGACAGCCGGGAACATTCAGTACTTC. Amino acid sequence: CSVRTAGNIQYF.

J is TRBJ2-6 and V is TRBV2; D gene ambiguous. CDR3 length: 12 amino acids. V gave up 8 bases and J gave up 0 bases, with 2 bases separating them. The V gene's germline CDR1 is SNHLY and CDR2 FYNNEI. DNA of the CDR3: TGTGCCAGCCGCTCTGGGGCCAACGTCCTGACTTTC. This translates into CASRSGANVLTF.

This clone has only a few counts. V usage is TRBV25-1 and J usage is TRBJ2-7, with D tentatively TRBD2 (6 bases). Trimming took off 2 bases at V and 4 bases at J, with 12 bases between the two ends. The CDR3 extends over 14 amino acids. Germline CDR1 reads MGHDK; CDR2 reads SYGVNS. The CDR3: CASSESGGYYEQYF. CDR3 nucleotides: TGTGCCAGCAGTGAAAGTGGGGGGTATTACGAGCAGTACTTC.

This clone is classed as medium-sized. The V call is TRBV4-1, the J call TRBJ2-3; 9 nucleotides line up with TRBD1. Trimming removed 4 bases from V and 3 bases from J; junction bases left unmatched: 2. The germline CDR1 and CDR2 sequences are MGHRA and YSYEKL. The CDR3 length is 14 residues. This CDR3 reads CASSPGTGTDTQYF. CDR3 nucleotides: TGCGCCAGCAGCCCAGGGACAGGGACAGATACGCAGTATTTT.

This chain links TRBV19 with TRBJ1-1; D gene ambiguous. Trimming left V 2 bases short and J 7 bases short, with 14 bases between. CDR1 and CDR2 (germline): LNHDA, SQIVND (reference sequence). The CDR3 sequence is 14 residues long. The CDR3 spells CASSIYSSGREAFF. The CDR3 DNA reads as TGTGCCAGTAGTATATACAGTTCCGGCCGTGAAGCTTTCTTT.

Note on this clone: Germline and junction disagree at one end, which may indicate a read error. CDR3 region: CASSLGWAGDF. CDR3 coding DNA: TGTGCCAGCAGCTTAGGATGGGCCGGGGACTTC. The chain is built from TRBV7-9 and TRBJ1-2, with D uncertain. Looked up from germline, CDR1 is SEHNR and CDR2 is FQNEAQ (reference sequence). CDR3 length equals 11 residues.

The chain carries TRBV19 and TRBJ2-3; 7 positions match TRBD2. CDR1 LNHDA and CDR2 SQIVND come from the germline V gene (reference sequence). The J segment lost 4 bases and the V segment lost 4 bases, leaving 20 bases of the junction unmatched. This CDR3 comprises 19 residues. As DNA, the CDR3 is TGTGCCAGTAGTACCACCCTCTTAGGGCGGGAGAGGCGCTCAGATACGCAGTATTTT. It yields the protein CASSTTLLGRERRSDTQYF.

This clone was picked up a small number of times. The rearrangement joins TRBV7-6 to TRBJ2-1, with 10 bases fitting TRBD2. The CDR3 has 13 amino acids. V shed 4 bases and J 12 bases; nucleotides not matched to a gene: 6. Germline V gene sequence: CDR1 SGHVS, CDR2 FNYEAQ. The CDR3 coding sequence is TGTGCCAGCAGCTCCACCCGACTAGCGGGGCAGTTCTTC. As protein: CASSSTRLAGQFF.

CDR3: CASSQGEGGQYF. CDR3 bases: TGTGCCAGCAGCCAAGGCGAGGGTGGACAGTACTTC. The chain joins TRBV4-2 to TRBJ2-7; D perhaps matches TRBD2 (5 bases). Trimming pared 1 base from V and 10 bases from J, leaving 11 bases between. This CDR3 is built from 12 residues. Looked up from germline, CDR1 is LGHNA and CDR2 is YNFKEQ.

The J gene is TRBJ2-7, the V gene TRBV7-9; possibly TRBD2 for D (5 bases). The CDR3 consists of 14 residues. V lost 1 base and J 3 bases, leaving 10 bases between the germline ends. Germline lookup yields CDR1 SEHNR and CDR2 FQNEAQ (reference sequence). The CDR3 reads CASSLEPAVYEQYF. CDR3 DNA sequence: TGTGCCAGCAGCTTAGAACCAGCGGTCTACGAGCAGTACTTC.

This chain connects TRBV7-2 to TRBJ1-5; D gene ambiguous. The CDR3 is 16 residues long. Looked up from germline, CDR1 is SGHTA and CDR2 is FQGNSA. V was trimmed by 0 bases and J by 0 bases, leaving 9 bases between them. CDR3 nucleotides: TGTGCCAGCAGCTTAGCGCTCCTATATAGCAATCAGCCCCAGCATTTT. Translated: CASSLALLYSNQPQHF. The whole variable domain, remainder taken from reference TRBV7-2 and TRBJ1-5, is GAGVSQSPSNKVTEKGKDVELRCDPISGHTALYWYRQSLGQGLEFLIYFQGNSAPDKSGLPSDRFSAERTGGSVSTLTIQRTQQEDSAVYLCASSLALLYSNQPQHFGDGTRLSIL.

V usage is TRBV10-3 and J usage is TRBJ2-7, with D possibly being TRBD2 (6 bases). CDR3 length: 17 residues. Germline V lookup: CDR1 ENHRY, CDR2 SYGVKD. V lost 6 bases and J lost 5, with 26 bases in between. CDR3 sequence (DNA): TGTGCCATCAGGGCCTCGTCCCGGGACTGGGAGAAAAACGAGCAGTACTTC. It is translated as CAIRASSRDWEKNEQYF.

The chain employs TRBV2 and TRBJ2-7, with 11 bases aligning to TRBD2. The J call is in doubt because the DNA end fits TRBJ2-5 better. The CDR3 loop spans 14 amino acids. Germline CDR1 SNHLY, CDR2 FYNNEI. The CDR3 is CASRMGTSGETQYF. The CDR3 coding sequence is TGTGCCAGCAGGATGGGGACTAGCGGCGAGACCCAGTACTTC.

J is TRBJ2-7 and V is TRBV28; TRBD1 is a possible D gene (6 bases). Trimming pared 2 bases from V and 2 bases from J, leaving 10 bases between. There are 14 residues in the CDR3. Germline CDR1 reads MDHEN; CDR2 reads SYDVKM. CDR3 residues: CASSLPGTTYEQYF. In DNA form, the CDR3 reads TGTGCCAGCAGTTTACCCGGGACAACCTACGAGCAGTACTTC.

Only one count was recorded for this clone. In DNA, the CDR3 is TGTGCCAGCAGTTACGACAGGGGGCTGGCCAACGTCCTGACTTTC. Protein: CASSYDRGLANVLTF. This sequence joins TRBV28 and TRBJ2-6; 10 bases match TRBD1. The V gene's germline CDR1 is MDHEN and CDR2 SYDVKM. With 4 bases clipped from V and 6 bases from J, the junction kept 3 bases outside the gene matches. This CDR3 is 15 amino acids long. Full variable domain (remainder filled in from reference TRBV28 and TRBJ2-6): DVKVTQSSRYLVKRTGEKVFLECVQDMDHENMFWYRQDPGLGLRLIYFSYDVKMKEKGDIPEGYSVSREKKERFSLILESASTNQTSMYLCASSYDRGLANVLTFGAGSRLTVL.

This clone has only one observation. One junction end does not reproduce the germline sequence, and a read error may be involved. The chain recombines TRBV7-9 with TRBJ1-5; TRBD1 matches at 10 bases. Germline CDR1 reads SEHNR; CDR2 reads FQNEAQ (reference sequence). This CDR3 comprises 15 residues. The CDR3 here is CSSSFAGQGNQPQHF. The CDR3 DNA is TGTTCCAGCAGCTTCGCGGGACAGGGGAATCAGCCCCAGCATTTT. Full variable domain (rest looked up from reference TRBV7-9 and TRBJ1-5): DTGVSQNPRHKITKRGQNVTFRCDPISEHNRLYWYRQTLGQGPEFLTYFQNEAQLEKSRLLSDRFSAERPKGSFSTLEIQRTEQGDSAMYLCSSSFAGQGNQPQHFGDGTRLSIL.

This chain connects TRBV10-3 to TRBJ2-3; 8 positions match TRBD1. This CDR3 is built from 14 residues. Germline CDR1 ENHRY, CDR2 SYGVKD. V was clipped by 4 bases and J by 4 bases; unmatched bases: 4. Here the CDR3 reads CAISATGEADTQYF. In DNA, the CDR3 is TGTGCCATCAGTGCGACAGGGGAGGCAGATACGCAGTATTTT.

V gene TRBV6-5 combines with J gene TRBJ1-2; the D is unclear. The CDR3 sequence is 13 residues long. Trimming removed 6 bases from V and 6 bases from J, with 14 bases in between. Germline V gene sequence: CDR1 MNHEY, CDR2 SVGAGI. The CDR3 protein is CASSRLSGHGYTF. Written as DNA, the CDR3 is TGTGCCAGCAGCCGACTTTCCGGCCATGGCTACACCTTC.

This clone appeared a single time. This chain uses TRBV27 with TRBJ2-2; weak D call: TRBD2 (6 bases). CDR1 and CDR2 from the germline V gene are MNHEY and SMNVEV (reference sequence). Between the trimmed V and J ends, which lost 0 bases and 9 bases, there was a span of 8 bases. The CDR3 is made up of 13 amino acids. The CDR3 region is CASSLSGGRELFF. CDR3 DNA sequence: TGTGCCAGCAGTTTATCGGGAGGCCGGGAGCTGTTTTTT.

This clone was counted a few times. The rearrangement links TRBV7-2 to TRBJ2-2; 8 nucleotides align to TRBD1. This CDR3 comprises 15 residues. From germline, CDR1 is SGHTA and CDR2 FQGNSA. V lost 3 bases, J lost 7 bases, and 7 bases stayed unmatched. CDR3 nucleotides: TGTGCCAGCAGCTTTAGGTCAGGGGGCCACGGGGAGCTGTTTTTT. Protein product: CASSFRSGGHGELFF.

This chain uses TRBV29-1 with TRBJ1-4; D remains unclear. The germline V and J ends were trimmed by 3 bases and 8 bases, with 13 bases remaining between them. The CDR3 has 13 amino acids. CDR1 is SQVTM and CDR2 is ANQGSEA in the germline V gene. CDR3 residues: CSVEEGLGEKLFF. In DNA, the CDR3 is TGCAGCGTTGAGGAGGGCTTAGGCGAAAAACTGTTTTTT.

This CDR3 reads CASSWTPYNEQFF. The CDR3 nucleotides read TGTGCCAGCAGTTGGACACCTTACAATGAGCAGTTCTTC. The chain is built from TRBV27 and TRBJ2-1; D perhaps matches TRBD1 (5 bases). The CDR3 has 13 residues. Germline loops: CDR1 MNHEY, CDR2 SMNVEV (reference sequence). Trimming removed 4 bases at V and 4 bases at J, with 8 bases between.